This TCR beta chain was observed in a study of T cells in Graves' hyperthyroidism and ophthalmopathy. The source material, RNA transcripts, was used to amplify TCR beta CDR3 regions. During a first-round RT-PCR of the TCR CDR3, the HTBI primer set was used. Using its own MiXCR run on the multiplex PCR reads, TCRdb lists one record per CDR3 protein. Altogether roughly 380,000 distinct CDR3 sequences are present, over 11% being singletons, with the ten largest covering 9.5% to 11%. Germline CDR1 ENHRY, CDR2 SYGVKD. The CDR3 length is 13 residues. V was trimmed by 2 bases and J by 3 bases, leaving 8 bases between them. This clonotype was picked up many times.

The clonotype comes from a woman aged 55-69 years with Graves' hyperthyroidism. The V call is TRBV10-3, the J call TRBJ2-7; TRBD2 is a possible D gene (5 bases). The specimen sequenced was blood. The CDR3 DNA follows: TGTGCCATCAGTGAGACTAGGAACTACGAGCAGTACTTC. It codes for CAISETRNYEQYF.